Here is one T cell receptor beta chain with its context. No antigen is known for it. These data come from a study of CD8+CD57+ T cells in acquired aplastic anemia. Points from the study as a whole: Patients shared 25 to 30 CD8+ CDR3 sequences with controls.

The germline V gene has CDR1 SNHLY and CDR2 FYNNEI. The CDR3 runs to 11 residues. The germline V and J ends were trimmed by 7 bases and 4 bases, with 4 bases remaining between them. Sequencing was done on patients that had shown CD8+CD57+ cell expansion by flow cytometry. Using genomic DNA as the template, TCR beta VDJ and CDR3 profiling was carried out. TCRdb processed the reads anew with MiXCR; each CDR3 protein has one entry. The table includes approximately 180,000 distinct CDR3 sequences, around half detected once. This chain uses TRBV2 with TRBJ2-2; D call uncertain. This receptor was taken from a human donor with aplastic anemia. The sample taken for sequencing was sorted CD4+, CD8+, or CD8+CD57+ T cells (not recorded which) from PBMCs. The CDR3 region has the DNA TGTGCCAGCACTGCCACCGGGGAGCTGTTTTTT. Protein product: CASTATGELFF.